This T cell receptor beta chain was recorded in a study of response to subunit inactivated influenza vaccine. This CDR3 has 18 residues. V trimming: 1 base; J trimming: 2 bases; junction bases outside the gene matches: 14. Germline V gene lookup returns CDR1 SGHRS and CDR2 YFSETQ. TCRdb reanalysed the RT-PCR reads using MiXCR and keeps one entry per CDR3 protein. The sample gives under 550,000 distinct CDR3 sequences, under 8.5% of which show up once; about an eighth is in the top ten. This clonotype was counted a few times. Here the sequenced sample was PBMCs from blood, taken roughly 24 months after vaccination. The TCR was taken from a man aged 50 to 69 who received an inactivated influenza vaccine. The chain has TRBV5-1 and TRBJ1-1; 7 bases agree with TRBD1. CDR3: CASSLLIRGTAFNTEAFF. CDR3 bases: TGCGCCAGCAGCTTGTTAATTAGGGGGACAGCCTTTAACACTGAAGCTTTCTTT.